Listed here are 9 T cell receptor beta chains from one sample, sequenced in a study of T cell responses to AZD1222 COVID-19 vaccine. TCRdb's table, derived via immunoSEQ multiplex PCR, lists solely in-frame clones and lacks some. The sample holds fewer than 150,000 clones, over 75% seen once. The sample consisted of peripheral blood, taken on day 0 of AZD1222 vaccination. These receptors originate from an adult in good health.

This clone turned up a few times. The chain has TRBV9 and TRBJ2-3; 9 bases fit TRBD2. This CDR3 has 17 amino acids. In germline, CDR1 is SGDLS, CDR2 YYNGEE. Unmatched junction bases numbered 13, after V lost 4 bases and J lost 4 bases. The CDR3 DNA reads TGTGCCAGCAGCACTCCGACGGGCGGGAGGGCCCCAGATACGCAGTATTTT. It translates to CASSTPTGGRAPDTQYF.

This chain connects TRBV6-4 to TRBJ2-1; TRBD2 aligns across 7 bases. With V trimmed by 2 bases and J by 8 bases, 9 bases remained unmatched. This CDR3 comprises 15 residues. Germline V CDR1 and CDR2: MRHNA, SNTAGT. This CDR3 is CASSDVGLGRDEQFF. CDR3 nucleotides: TGTGCCAGCAGTGACGTCGGACTAGGGAGGGATGAGCAGTTCTTC.

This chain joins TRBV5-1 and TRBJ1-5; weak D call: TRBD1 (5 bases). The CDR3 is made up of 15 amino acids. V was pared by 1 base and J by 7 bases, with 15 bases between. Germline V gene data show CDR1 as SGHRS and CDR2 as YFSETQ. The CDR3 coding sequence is TGCGCCAGCAGCTTGATAGGAGGGGTTCAGCAGCCCCAGCATTTT. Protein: CASSLIGGVQQPQHF. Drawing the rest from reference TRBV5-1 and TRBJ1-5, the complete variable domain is KAGVTQTPRYLIKTRGQQVTLSCSPISGHRSVSWYQQTPGQGLQFLFEYFSETQRNKGNFPGRFSGRQFSNSRSEMNVSTLELGDSALYLCASSLIGGVQQPQHFGDGTRLSIL.

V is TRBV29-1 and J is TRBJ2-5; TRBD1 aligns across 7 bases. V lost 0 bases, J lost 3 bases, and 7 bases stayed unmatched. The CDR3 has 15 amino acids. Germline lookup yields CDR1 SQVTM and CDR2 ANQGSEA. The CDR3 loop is CSVEDNRGPKETQYF. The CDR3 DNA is TGCAGCGTTGAAGATAACAGGGGCCCAAAAGAGACCCAGTACTTC. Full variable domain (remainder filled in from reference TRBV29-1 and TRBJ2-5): SAVISQKPSRDICQRGTSLTIQCQVDSQVTMMFWYRQQPGQSLTLIATANQGSEATYESGFVIDKFPISRPNLTFSTLTVSNMSPEDSSIYLCSVEDNRGPKETQYFGPGTRLLVL.

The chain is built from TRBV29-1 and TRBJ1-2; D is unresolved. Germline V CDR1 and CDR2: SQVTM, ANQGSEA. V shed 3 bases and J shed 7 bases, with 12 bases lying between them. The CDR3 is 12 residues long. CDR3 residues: CSVEAGAGGYTF. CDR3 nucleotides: TGCAGCGTTGAGGCGGGAGCAGGTGGCTACACCTTC.

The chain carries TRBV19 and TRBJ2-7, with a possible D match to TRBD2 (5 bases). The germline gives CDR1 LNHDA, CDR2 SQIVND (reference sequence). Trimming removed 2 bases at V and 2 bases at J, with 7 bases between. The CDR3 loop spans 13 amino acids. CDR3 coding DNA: TGTGCCAGTAGTATACTCGGGACCTACGAGCAGTACTTC. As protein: CASSILGTYEQYF.

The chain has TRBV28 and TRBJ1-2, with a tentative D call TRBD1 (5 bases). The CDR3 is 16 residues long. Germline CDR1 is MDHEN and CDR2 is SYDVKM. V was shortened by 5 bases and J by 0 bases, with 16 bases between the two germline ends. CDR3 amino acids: CASSATTDFANYGYTF. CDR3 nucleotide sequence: TGTGCCAGCAGTGCAACGACAGACTTCGCTAACTATGGCTACACCTTC.

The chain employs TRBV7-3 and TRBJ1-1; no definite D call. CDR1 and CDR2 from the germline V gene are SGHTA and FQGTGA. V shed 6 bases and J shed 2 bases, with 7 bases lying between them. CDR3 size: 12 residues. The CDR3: CASRRPNTEAFF. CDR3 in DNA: TGTGCCAGCAGACGCCCCAACACTGAAGCTTTCTTT.

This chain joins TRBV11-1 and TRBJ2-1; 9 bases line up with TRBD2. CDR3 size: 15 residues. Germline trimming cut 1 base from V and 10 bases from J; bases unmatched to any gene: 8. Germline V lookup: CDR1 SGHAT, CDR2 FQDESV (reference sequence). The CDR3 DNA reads TGTGCCAGCAGCTTAGAAATGCGGGGGGGAGGCGAGCAGTTCTTC. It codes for CASSLEMRGGGEQFF. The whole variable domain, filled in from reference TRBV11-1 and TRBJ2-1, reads EAEVAQSPRYKITEKSQAVAFWCDPISGHATLYWYRQILGQGPELLVQFQDESVVDDSQLPKDRFSAERLKGVDSTLKIQPAELGDSAMYLCASSLEMRGGGEQFFGPGTRLTVL.